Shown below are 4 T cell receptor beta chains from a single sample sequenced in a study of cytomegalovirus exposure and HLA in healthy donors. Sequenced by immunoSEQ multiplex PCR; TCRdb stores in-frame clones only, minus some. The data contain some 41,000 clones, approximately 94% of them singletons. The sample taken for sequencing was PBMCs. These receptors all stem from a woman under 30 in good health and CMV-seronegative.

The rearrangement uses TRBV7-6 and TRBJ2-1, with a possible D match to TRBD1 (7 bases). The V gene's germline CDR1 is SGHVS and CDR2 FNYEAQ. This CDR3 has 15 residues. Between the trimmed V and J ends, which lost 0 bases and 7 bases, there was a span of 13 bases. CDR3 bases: TGTGCCAGCAGCTTAGCGCCTTCAGGGGGGAATGAGCAGTTCTTC. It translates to CASSLAPSGGNEQFF.

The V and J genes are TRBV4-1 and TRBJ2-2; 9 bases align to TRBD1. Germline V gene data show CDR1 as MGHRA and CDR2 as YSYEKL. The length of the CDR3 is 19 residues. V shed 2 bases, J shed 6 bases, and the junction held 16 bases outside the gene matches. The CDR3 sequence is CASSQKVVPRDRVAGELFF. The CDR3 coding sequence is TGCGCCAGCAGCCAAAAAGTAGTGCCTCGGGACAGGGTAGCCGGGGAGCTGTTTTTT.

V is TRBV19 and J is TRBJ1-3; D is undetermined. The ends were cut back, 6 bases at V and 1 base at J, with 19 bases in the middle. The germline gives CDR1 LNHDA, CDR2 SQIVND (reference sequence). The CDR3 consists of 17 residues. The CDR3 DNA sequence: TGTGCCAGTAGATCGGTGGACCTTAGCGTGTCTGGAAACACCATATATTTT. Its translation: CASRSVDLSVSGNTIYF.

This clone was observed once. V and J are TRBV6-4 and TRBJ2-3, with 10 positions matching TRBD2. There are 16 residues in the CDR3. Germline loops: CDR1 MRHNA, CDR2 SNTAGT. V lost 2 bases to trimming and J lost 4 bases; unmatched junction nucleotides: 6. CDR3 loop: CASSDKASGGADTQYF. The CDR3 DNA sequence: TGTGCCAGCAGTGACAAGGCTAGCGGGGGTGCAGATACGCAGTATTTT.